Following are 14 T cell receptor beta chains from one sample sequenced in a study of human T cells and chemical hapten exposure. TCRdb redid the calling of the RACE reads with MiXCR, one entry per CDR3 protein. The table includes approximately 50,000 distinct CDR3 sequences, around 11% detected once. Sample time point: pre-sensitization, week 0. Treatment defined: therapeutic diphenylcyclopropenone sensitization with weekly scalp DPC. The material sequenced was whole blood, taken in connection with sensitization to the hapten diphenylcyclopropenone (DPC). The source is a woman in her 40s with alopecia areata. Some clones in this sample may be carry-over from other donors' samples.

Sample share makes this clonotype medium-sized. The rearrangement joins TRBV10-2 to TRBJ2-1; D not resolved. Germline V gene sequence: CDR1 WSHSY, CDR2 SAAADI. Trimming left V 0 bases short and J 7 bases short, with 7 bases between. The CDR3 consists of 13 residues. The CDR3 protein is CASSESPKNEQFF. The CDR3 region has the DNA TGCGCCAGCAGTGAGTCCCCCAAGAATGAGCAGTTCTTC.

This clonotype was counted many times. V gene TRBV14 combines with J gene TRBJ1-3, with a tentative D call TRBD1 (5 bases). Germline V gene sequence: CDR1 SGHDN, CDR2 FVKESK. Trimming took 4 bases from V and 2 from J, leaving 9 bases between them. The CDR3 sequence is 14 residues long. This CDR3 reads CASSPRGAGNTIYF. In DNA, the CDR3 is TGTGCCAGCAGCCCCCGGGGGGCTGGAAACACCATATATTTT.

The DNA of the CDR3 is TGTGCCAGCAGTCCCTACTCGACAAAGACCTACGAGCAGTACTTC. It translates to CASSPYSTKTYEQYF. The chain carries TRBV6-2 or TRBV6-3 and TRBJ2-7; D remains ambiguous. This CDR3 comprises 15 residues. Germline V lookup: CDR1 MNHEY, CDR2 SVGEGT. Trimming removed 5 bases at V and 2 bases at J, with 16 bases between.

This clonotype came up many times. The chain couples TRBV6-6 to TRBJ2-7; the match to TRBD1 covers 8 bases. The V gene's germline CDR1 is MNHNY and CDR2 SVGAGI (reference sequence). Trimming removed 7 bases from V and 3 bases from J; junction bases left unmatched: 8. CDR3 length: 14 amino acids. The CDR3 DNA reads TGTGCCAGCAAAGGACAGGGCGAAATCTACGAGCAGTACTTC. The encoded protein is CASKGQGEIYEQYF.

This clonotype was observed a few times. V usage is TRBV2 and J usage is TRBJ2-7, with 9 bases identical to TRBD1. V gave up 6 bases and J gave up 2 bases; unmatched junction bases: 5. Germline V gene data show CDR1 as SNHLY and CDR2 as FYNNEI. The CDR3 is made up of 14 amino acids. The CDR3 DNA is TGTGCCAGCAGCCTAGGACAGGGGCCCTACGAGCAGTACTTC. Its protein is CASSLGQGPYEQYF.

The sample holds many counts of this clonotype. This chain uses TRBV27 with TRBJ2-2, with TRBD2 matching 7 bases. The CDR3 totals 15 residues. The J segment lost 0 bases and the V segment lost 8 bases, leaving 6 bases of the junction unmatched. Per germline, CDR1 MNHEY and CDR2 SMNVEV (reference sequence). This CDR3 reads CASGGEPTNTGELFF. The CDR3 nucleotides read TGTGCCAGCGGGGGGGAACCGACGAACACCGGGGAGCTGTTTTTT.

The sample holds many counts of this clonotype. The J gene is TRBJ2-5, the V gene TRBV6-5; maybe TRBD1 (6 bases). CDR1 and CDR2 (germline): MNHEY, SVGAGI. CDR3 length equals 13 residues. Trimming removed 6 bases at V and 1 base at J, with 9 bases between. The CDR3 reads CASSQGGQETQYF. CDR3 DNA: TGTGCCAGCAGCCAAGGGGGCCAAGAGACCCAGTACTTC.

Many counts were recorded for this clonotype. The chain uses TRBV29-1 and TRBJ2-5; 13 bases agree with TRBD2. The CDR3 is 15 amino acids. The germline V gene has CDR1 SQVTM and CDR2 ANQGSEA. Trimming at V came to 3 bases and at J to 5 bases, leaving 6 bases not matched to a gene. Written as DNA, the CDR3 is TGCAGCGTTGAGGGACTAGCGGGGCCCACGGAGACCCAGTACTTC. This sequence encodes CSVEGLAGPTETQYF.

This clonotype has at least ten counts. J is TRBJ1-3 and V is TRBV20-1; unclear D gene. With 5 bases removed from V and 0 bases from J, the gap between germline ends came to 8 bases. The CDR3 runs 13 residues. Germline V gene data show CDR1 as DFQATT and CDR2 as SNEGSKA (reference sequence). In nucleotides, the CDR3 is TGCAGTGCTCCCGGGAGCTCTGGAAACACCATATATTTT. Its translation: CSAPGSSGNTIYF.

The chain combines TRBV6-2 or TRBV6-3 with TRBJ2-2; D assignment may be TRBD1 or TRBD2 (5 bases each). CDR1 is MNHEY, CDR2 SVGEGT, per germline. The V end lost 6 bases, the J end lost 3 bases, and 14 bases lay between the germline ends. The CDR3 has 15 residues. The CDR3 nucleotides are TGTGCCAGCAGAGCTTGGCTGGGGGACACCGGGGAGCTGTTTTTT. Translation: CASRAWLGDTGELFF.

This clonotype was seen only a few times. The chain employs TRBV4-2 and TRBJ2-2; TRBD2 agrees at 7 bases. Trimming took 0 bases from V and 11 from J; bases not matched to a gene: 6. This CDR3 spans 14 amino acids. Germline V lookup: CDR1 LGHNA, CDR2 YNFKEQ. DNA for the CDR3: TGTGCCAGCAGCCAAGAAGCCCAGCGGGATGAGCTGTTTTTT. Protein product: CASSQEAQRDELFF.

This clonotype was seen at least ten times. The chain couples TRBV7-8 to TRBJ1-5; the D is unclear. Per germline, CDR1 SGHVS and CDR2 FQNEAQ. The V end lost 1 base, the J end lost 0 bases, and 13 bases lay between the germline ends. The CDR3 sequence is 17 residues long. CDR3 amino acids: CASSLVGQYYSNQPQHF. DNA of the CDR3: TGTGCCAGCAGCTTAGTTGGCCAGTATTATAGCAATCAGCCCCAGCATTTT.

The chain uses TRBV5-6 and TRBJ1-5, with 7 bases that match TRBD1. Germline-derived CDR1 and CDR2 are SGHDT and YYEEEE. Trimming at V came to 4 bases and at J to 2 bases, leaving 6 bases not matched to a gene. The CDR3 consists of 15 residues. CDR3 sequence (DNA): TGTGCCAGCAGCGGTGGGACAGCACGCAATCAGCCCCAGCATTTT. Its translation is CASSGGTARNQPQHF. Based on the CDR3 plus reference TRBV5-6 and TRBJ1-5, the full variable domain is DAGVTQSPTHLIKTRGQQVTLRCSPKSGHDTVSWYQQALGQGPQFIFQYYEEEERQRGNFPDRFSGHQFPNYSSELNVNALLLGDSALYLCASSGGTARNQPQHFGDGTRLSIL.

In its sample, this clonotype was seen many times. V and J are TRBV7-2 and TRBJ2-3, with 7 nucleotides matching TRBD1. Trimming at V came to 5 bases and at J to 3 bases, leaving 5 bases not matched to a gene. The CDR3 runs to 14 residues. Germline-derived CDR1 and CDR2 are SGHTA and FQGNSA. CDR3 amino acids: CASSRQGATDTQYF. Here the CDR3 DNA reads TGTGCCAGCAGCCGACAGGGAGCAACAGATACGCAGTATTTT.